This T cell receptor (beta chain) comes out of a study of blood T cell repertoires in COVID-19. For the study at large: Acute and convalescent COVID-19 samples came from the United States, Italy and Spain. T cells, B-cell-depleted T cells, or PBMCs supplied cDNA or gDNA.

The germline CDR1 and CDR2 sequences are SGHTA and FQGNSA. Unmatched junction bases numbered 6, after V lost 5 bases and J lost 4 bases. The CDR3 loop spans 14 amino acids. In the source study's methods: Reference gene primer amplification yielded estimated nucleated cell counts. Sequencing used immunoSEQ multiplex PCR; TCRdb keeps in-frame clones, though not all of them. V, J and clone size reflect that table, while D and trimming were determined from the DNA. Of approximately 230,000 clones in the sample, about 85% were seen once. This clonotype was sampled from a man in his late teens or twenties with active or convalescent COVID-19. The chain is built from TRBV7-2 and TRBJ2-5, with 8 nucleotides matching TRBD1. The sample comprised peripheral blood. The CDR3 nucleotides are TGTGCCAGCAGCCCTAGGACAGGGCCAGAGACCCAGTACTTC. This gives the protein CASSPRTGPETQYF.